A selection of T cell receptor beta chains follows, all from one sample in a study of blood T cell repertoires in COVID-19. TCRdb's table, derived via immunoSEQ multiplex PCR, lists solely in-frame clones and lacks some. This table holds about 300,000 clones, about nine tenths found once. Specimen: PBMCs or T cells enriched from blood (not recorded which). The receptors were sampled from a young man who had recovered from COVID-19. Each CDR3 is given with its conserved first and last residue. Each record gives: D gene, V gene, J gene, CDR3 length, clone size, CDR3 protein, CDR3 DNA. The D gene is left open where the match is weak. Clone size is shown for a subset of rows, as once, few, many or a class of expanded clone.

d_call: TRBD1
v_call: TRBV28
j_call: TRBJ2-7
cdr3_length: 15
clone_size: .
cdr3_aa: CASSLFGTGGIEQYF
cdr3_nt: TGTGCCAGCAGTTTATTCGGGACAGGGGGCATCGAGCAGTACTTC

d_call: .
v_call: TRBV10-3
j_call: TRBJ2-1
cdr3_length: 14
clone_size: .
cdr3_aa: CAISVRNTYNEQFF
cdr3_nt: TGTGCCATCAGTGTTCGAAACACCTACAATGAGCAGTTCTTC

d_call: TRBD1
v_call: TRBV5-6
j_call: TRBJ1-3
cdr3_length: 16
clone_size: few
cdr3_aa: CASSLLDRAIGNTIYF
cdr3_nt: TGTGCCAGCAGCTTACTTGACAGGGCAATCGGAAACACCATATATTTT

d_call: TRBD1
v_call: TRBV30
j_call: TRBJ1-6
cdr3_length: 15
clone_size: once
cdr3_aa: CAWKAEGAWNSPLHF
cdr3_nt: TGTGCCTGGAAGGCGGAGGGGGCTTGGAATTCACCCCTCCACTTT

d_call: .
v_call: TRBV19
j_call: TRBJ2-7
cdr3_length: 14
clone_size: .
cdr3_aa: CASSIRGASYEQYF
cdr3_nt: TGTGCCAGTAGTATAAGAGGCGCCTCCTACGAGCAGTACTTC

d_call: .
v_call: TRBV7-9
j_call: TRBJ2-1
cdr3_length: 15
clone_size: .
cdr3_aa: CASSLGRGTHNEQFF
cdr3_nt: TGTGCCAGCAGCTTAGGGCGGGGAACCCACAATGAGCAGTTCTTC

d_call: .
v_call: TRBV9
j_call: TRBJ2-3
cdr3_length: 16
clone_size: once
cdr3_aa: CASSERSGGKTDTQYF
cdr3_nt: TGTGCCAGCAGCGAGAGGTCGGGCGGGAAAACAGATACGCAGTATTTT

d_call: .
v_call: TRBV15
j_call: TRBJ1-2
cdr3_length: 13
clone_size: .
cdr3_aa: CATSRVRTDGYTF
cdr3_nt: TGTGCCACCAGCAGAGTCAGGACAGATGGCTACACCTTC

d_call: .
v_call: TRBV20-1
j_call: TRBJ1-1
cdr3_length: 13
clone_size: .
cdr3_aa: CSASRQGGTEAFF
cdr3_nt: TGCAGTGCTAGTAGGCAGGGAGGCACTGAAGCTTTCTTT

d_call: .
v_call: TRBV4-1
j_call: TRBJ1-4
cdr3_length: 16
clone_size: .
cdr3_aa: CASSQDRGATNEKLFF
cdr3_nt: TGCGCCAGCAGCCAAGATCGGGGGGCGACTAATGAAAAACTGTTTTTT

d_call: TRBD2
v_call: TRBV27
j_call: TRBJ2-3
cdr3_length: 15
clone_size: .
cdr3_aa: CASSSASGGVDTQYF
cdr3_nt: TGTGCCAGCAGTTCAGCCAGCGGGGGAGTAGATACGCAGTATTTT

d_call: TRBD2
v_call: TRBV2
j_call: TRBJ2-3
cdr3_length: 18
clone_size: .
cdr3_aa: CARTRPTSGRAGADTQYF
cdr3_nt: TGTGCCAGAACCCGGCCCACTAGCGGGAGGGCGGGGGCAGATACGCAGTATTTT

d_call: TRBD1
v_call: TRBV5-1
j_call: TRBJ2-7
cdr3_length: 14
clone_size: .
cdr3_aa: CASSLVGQGYEQYF
cdr3_nt: TGCGCCAGCAGCTTGGTGGGACAGGGCTACGAGCAGTACTTC

d_call: TRBD1
v_call: TRBV29-1
j_call: TRBJ1-1
cdr3_length: 15
clone_size: .
cdr3_aa: CSVDGDRGWNTEAFF
cdr3_nt: TGCAGCGTTGACGGGGACAGGGGATGGAACACTGAAGCTTTCTTT

d_call: TRBD1
v_call: TRBV4-1
j_call: TRBJ1-3
cdr3_length: 15
clone_size: few
cdr3_aa: CASSQTQGAGDTIYF
cdr3_nt: TGCGCCAGCAGCCAGACCCAGGGGGCTGGGGACACCATATATTTT

d_call: TRBD1
v_call: TRBV5-1
j_call: TRBJ1-5
cdr3_length: 14
clone_size: .
cdr3_aa: CASSTGTGVQPQHF
cdr3_nt: TGCGCCAGCAGCACTGGGACAGGGGTACAGCCCCAGCATTTT

d_call: TRBD1
v_call: TRBV9
j_call: TRBJ2-5
cdr3_length: 14
clone_size: .
cdr3_aa: CASSVHRGGETQYF
cdr3_nt: TGTGCCAGCAGCGTACACAGGGGTGGGGAGACCCAGTACTTC

d_call: TRBD2
v_call: TRBV13
j_call: TRBJ2-1
cdr3_length: 17
clone_size: few
cdr3_aa: CASSLGRGGRGYNEQFF
cdr3_nt: TGTGCCAGCAGCTTAGGCCGGGGCGGGAGGGGTTACAATGAGCAGTTCTTC

d_call: TRBD1
v_call: TRBV5-6
j_call: TRBJ2-7
cdr3_length: 16
clone_size: .
cdr3_aa: CASSWEPTGAVYEQYF
cdr3_nt: TGTGCCAGCAGCTGGGAACCGACAGGGGCGGTCTACGAGCAGTACTTC

d_call: .
v_call: TRBV11-2
j_call: TRBJ2-7
cdr3_length: 14
clone_size: .
cdr3_aa: CASSPGTGTYEQYF
cdr3_nt: TGTGCCAGCAGCCCGGGGACTGGAACGTACGAGCAGTACTTC

d_call: .
v_call: TRBV19
j_call: TRBJ1-5
cdr3_length: 14
clone_size: .
cdr3_aa: CASSPGTYDQPQHF
cdr3_nt: TGTGCCAGTAGTCCAGGGACATACGATCAGCCCCAGCATTTT

d_call: .
v_call: TRBV12-3/TRBV12-4
j_call: TRBJ2-7
cdr3_length: 12
clone_size: once
cdr3_aa: CASSLGRYEQYF
cdr3_nt: TGTGCCAGCAGTTTAGGCAGGTACGAGCAGTACTTC

d_call: TRBD1
v_call: TRBV5-4
j_call: TRBJ1-3
cdr3_length: 13
clone_size: .
cdr3_aa: CASRTQGGNTIYF
cdr3_nt: TGTGCCAGCAGGACACAGGGGGGAAACACCATATATTTT

d_call: TRBD1
v_call: TRBV5-4
j_call: TRBJ2-5
cdr3_length: 16
clone_size: .
cdr3_aa: CASSPPGQGYQETQYF
cdr3_nt: TGTGCCAGCAGCCCCCCGGGACAGGGCTACCAAGAGACCCAGTACTTC

d_call: .
v_call: TRBV7-9
j_call: TRBJ2-7
cdr3_length: 15
clone_size: .
cdr3_aa: CASSFGQGSPYEQYF
cdr3_nt: TGTGCCAGCAGCTTCGGGCAGGGTTCCCCCTACGAGCAGTACTTC

d_call: TRBD2
v_call: TRBV5-4
j_call: TRBJ2-7
cdr3_length: 15
clone_size: .
cdr3_aa: CASSLASRGSYEQYF
cdr3_nt: TGTGCCAGCAGCTTGGCCTCGCGGGGGTCCTACGAGCAGTACTTC

d_call: .
v_call: TRBV10-1
j_call: TRBJ2-3
cdr3_length: 15
clone_size: .
cdr3_aa: CASSHGRDKTDTQYF
cdr3_nt: TGCGCCAGCAGCCATGGCCGGGACAAAACAGATACGCAGTATTTT

d_call: TRBD1
v_call: TRBV6-5
j_call: TRBJ1-5
cdr3_length: 15
clone_size: .
cdr3_aa: CASTREGGQNQPQHF
cdr3_nt: TGTGCCAGCACCCGGGAGGGGGGACAGAATCAGCCCCAGCATTTT

d_call: .
v_call: TRBV5-4
j_call: TRBJ1-1
cdr3_length: 13
clone_size: .
cdr3_aa: CASSFDRNTEAFF
cdr3_nt: TGTGCCAGCAGCTTTGACAGAAACACTGAAGCTTTCTTT

d_call: .
v_call: TRBV18
j_call: TRBJ1-5
cdr3_length: 16
clone_size: .
cdr3_aa: CASSPRQLNSNQPQHF
cdr3_nt: TGTGCCAGCTCACCAAGACAGCTGAATAGCAATCAGCCCCAGCATTTT